The 10 T cell receptor beta chains reported below all come from one sample, sequenced in a study of cytomegalovirus exposure and HLA in healthy donors. Use of 60 Vbeta and 13 Jbeta primers characterized the PCR. TCRdb's table, derived via immunoSEQ multiplex PCR, lists solely in-frame clones and lacks some. The sample includes approximately 170,000 clones, approximately 79% of them seen just once. Material for sequencing was PBMCs. The receptors were sampled from a human donor in good health.

This clone was found once. The chain joins TRBV27 to TRBJ2-1; TRBD1 might be the D (6 bases). The CDR3 covers 16 residues. V was shortened by 5 bases and J by 5 bases, with 19 bases between the two germline ends. Germline V gene sequence: CDR1 MNHEY, CDR2 SMNVEV (reference sequence). CDR3 region: CASSRLTGSVNNEQFF. The CDR3 DNA reads TGTGCCAGCAGTCGCTTAACAGGGTCCGTCAACAATGAGCAGTTCTTC.

V is TRBV7-9 and J is TRBJ2-3; TRBD2 matches at 15 bases. The CDR3 covers 16 residues. J gave up 6 bases and V 4 bases, and 5 bases lay outside the gene matches. CDR1 SEHNR and CDR2 FQNEAQ come from the germline V gene (reference sequence). The CDR3 DNA is TGTGCCAGCAGCTCCGGGACTAGCGGGGGGTGGGATACGCAGTATTTT. Amino acid sequence: CASSSGTSGGWDTQYF.

The CDR3 here is CASMRGRGNQPQHF. Written as DNA, the CDR3 is TGTGCCAGTATGAGAGGGAGAGGAAATCAGCCCCAGCATTTT. The chain couples TRBV19 to TRBJ1-5; D uncertain. The CDR3 loop spans 14 amino acids. V dropped 7 bases and J dropped 4 bases, with 14 bases sitting between them. CDR1 and CDR2 (germline): LNHDA, SQIVND (reference sequence).

The CDR3 nucleotides are TGTGCCAGCAGCTTGGTAGCGGGGGGGTCCTACAATGAGCAGTTCTTC. Translation: CASSLVAGGSYNEQFF. J is TRBJ2-1 and V is TRBV5-4, with 11 nucleotides matching TRBD2. CDR1 and CDR2 from the germline V gene are SGHNT and YYREEE (reference sequence). V lost 0 bases to trimming and J lost 1 base; unmatched junction nucleotides: 0. This CDR3 contains 16 residues.

The chain links TRBV5-1 to TRBJ2-3; 11 nucleotides align to TRBD1. V was clipped by 0 bases and J by 1 base; unmatched bases: 1. This CDR3 has 16 residues. The germline gives CDR1 SGHRS, CDR2 YFSETQ. CDR3 nucleotides: TGCGCCAGCAGCTTGGGGACAGGGGGCCGCACAGATACGCAGTATTTT. Translating gives CASSLGTGGRTDTQYF.

CDR3: CASSSGTSGNEQFF. CDR3 sequence (DNA): TGTGCCAGCAGCTCCGGGACTAGCGGCAATGAGCAGTTCTTC. This chain joins TRBV27 and TRBJ2-1, with TRBD2 identical over 11 bases. The CDR3 is made up of 14 amino acids. CDR1 MNHEY and CDR2 SMNVEV come from the germline V gene (reference sequence). V trimming: 6 bases; J trimming: 6 bases; junction bases outside the gene matches: 4.

This clone was observed a few times. The V gene is TRBV4-2, the J gene TRBJ1-1, with unresolved D. The CDR3 has 13 amino acids. In germline, CDR1 is LGHNA, CDR2 YNFKEQ. V lost 5 bases to trimming and J lost 3 bases, with 10 bases between them. CDR3 nucleotide sequence: TGTGCCAGCAGCTCAGAGAGGGACACTGAAGCTTTCTTT. Its protein is CASSSERDTEAFF.

The chain is built from TRBV4-3 and TRBJ1-4, with D unresolved. This CDR3 region has 15 residues. CDR1 LGHNA and CDR2 YSLEER come from the germline V gene. V lost 0 bases, J lost 6 bases, and 11 bases lay in between. The CDR3 DNA reads as TGCGCCAGCAGCCAAGATTTGGGAGATTATGAAAAACTGTTTTTT. It specifies CASSQDLGDYEKLFF.

V is TRBV7-9 and J is TRBJ2-7; D ambiguous. Germline-derived CDR1 and CDR2 are SEHNR and FQNEAQ (reference sequence). Trimming pared 3 bases from V and 2 bases from J, leaving 8 bases between. There are 13 residues in the CDR3. The CDR3 DNA follows: TGTGCCAGCAGCTTGGTAGGAGCCTACGAGCAGTACTTC. This encodes CASSLVGAYEQYF.

V is TRBV2 and J is TRBJ2-5, with TRBD2 matching over 12 bases. The CDR3 consists of 16 residues. Trimming cost V 6 bases and J 0 bases; bases outside gene matches: 5. Germline V gene sequence: CDR1 SNHLY, CDR2 FYNNEI. The CDR3 DNA follows: TGTGCCAGCAGCCGACTAGCGGGGGCGTACCAAGAGACCCAGTACTTC. Its protein product is CASSRLAGAYQETQYF.